This entry lists 23 T cell receptor beta chains sequenced from one sample in a study of blood T cell repertoires in COVID-19. Method: immunoSEQ multiplex PCR; TCRdb's copy keeps in-frame clones and lacks some. The data hold about 68,000 clones, with around 83% observed a single time. Input material: peripheral blood. These receptors were obtained from a man in his fifties with acute or convalescent COVID-19.

In its sample, this clone was seen a few times. The chain recombines TRBV9 with TRBJ2-5; 8 positions agree with TRBD2. V lost 3 bases, J lost 7 bases, and 11 bases stayed unmatched. The CDR3 covers 15 residues. Germline V gene data show CDR1 as SGDLS and CDR2 as YYNGEE. The CDR3, as DNA: TGTGCCAGCAGCGAGAAGGGACTAGACTGGGGGACCCAGTACTTC. Protein: CASSEKGLDWGTQYF. Looking up the rest from reference TRBV9 and TRBJ2-5 gives the full variable domain: DSGVTQTPKHLITATGQRVTLRCSPRSGDLSVYWYQQSLDQGLQFLIQYYNGEERAKGNILERFSAQQFPDLHSELNLSSLELGDSALYFCASSEKGLDWGTQYFGPGTRLLVL.

The table lists this clone with a few counts. The V and J genes are TRBV7-9 and TRBJ2-4; TRBD1 is a possible D gene (6 bases). Germline V gene lookup returns CDR1 SEHNR and CDR2 FQNEAQ (reference sequence). V lost 3 bases and J 8 bases, leaving 8 bases between the germline ends. The CDR3 length is 12 residues. The CDR3 DNA follows: TGTGCCAGCAGCTTCGAGGGGGACATTCAGTACTTC. Protein: CASSFEGDIQYF.

V usage is TRBV4-1 and J usage is TRBJ2-7; 7 bases match TRBD1. This CDR3 contains 13 residues. With V trimmed by 4 bases and J by 5 bases, 5 bases remained unmatched. Germline CDR1 reads MGHRA; CDR2 reads YSYEKL. CDR3 sequence: CASSRPGGDEQYF. CDR3 DNA: TGCGCCAGCAGCCGCCCAGGGGGTGACGAGCAGTACTTC.

Concerning this clone itself: The same CDR3 is also encoded by other DNA sequences in this sample. V usage is TRBV25-1 and J usage is TRBJ2-5, with 7 positions matching TRBD2. Germline values: CDR1 MGHDK, CDR2 SYGVNS. V lost 2 bases, J lost 5 bases, and 14 bases stayed unmatched. This CDR3 contains 17 residues. CDR3 sequence: CASSERASGLGGETQYF. In DNA, the CDR3 is TGTGCCAGCAGTGAAAGGGCTAGCGGTCTGGGCGGGGAGACCCAGTACTTC. Supplemented by reference TRBV25-1 and TRBJ2-5, the full variable domain reads EADIYQTPRYLVIGTGKKITLECSQTMGHDKMYWYQQDPGMELHLIHYSYGVNSTEKGDLSSESTVSRIRTEHFPLTLESARPSHTSQYLCASSERASGLGGETQYFGPGTRLLVL.

The chain joins TRBV9 to TRBJ1-1; D might be TRBD1 (6 bases). The CDR3 contains 13 residues. V lost 4 bases to trimming and J lost 1 base, with 8 bases between them. The V gene's germline CDR1 is SGDLS and CDR2 YYNGEE. The CDR3 nucleotides read TGTGCCAGCAGCCTACAGGGGAACACTGAAGCTTTCTTT. Translated: CASSLQGNTEAFF.

The chain joins TRBV10-3 to TRBJ2-7, with a weak D call TRBD1 (5 bases). Germline assignment: CDR1 ENHRY and CDR2 SYGVKD. V lost 3 bases to trimming and J lost 1 base, with 10 bases between them. This CDR3 is built from 14 residues. The CDR3 protein is CAISEAGSSYEQYF. CDR3 DNA: TGTGCCATCAGTGAAGCAGGGTCGTCCTACGAGCAGTACTTC.

The chain has TRBV7-3 and TRBJ1-5; maybe TRBD1 (5 bases). Trimming took 0 bases from V and 0 from J, leaving 6 bases between them. Germline CDR1 and CDR2: SGHTA and FQGTGA. The CDR3 sequence is 15 residues long. CDR3 amino acids: CASSLTGGSNQPQHF. Written as DNA, the CDR3 is TGTGCCAGCAGCTTAACGGGGGGTAGCAATCAGCCCCAGCATTTT.

The chain employs TRBV14 and TRBJ2-5, with 11 positions matching TRBD2. Unmatched junction bases numbered 12, after V lost 4 bases and J lost 5 bases. This CDR3 has 17 residues. Germline values: CDR1 SGHDN, CDR2 FVKESK. CDR3 coding DNA: TGTGCCAGCAGCCCCAGGACTAGCGGGCCCCCGGGTGAGACCCAGTACTTC. It specifies CASSPRTSGPPGETQYF.

The genes are TRBV9 and TRBJ1-6; D possibly corresponds to TRBD1 (6 bases). V shed 4 bases and J shed 5 bases, with 16 bases lying between them. The CDR3 covers 16 residues. CDR1 is SGDLS and CDR2 is YYNGEE in the germline V gene. The CDR3 protein is CASSFTSGVNNSPLHF. Written as DNA, the CDR3 is TGTGCCAGCAGCTTTACGTCAGGGGTTAATAATTCACCCCTCCACTTT.

DNA for the CDR3: TGTGCCAGCTCACCACGTGAGGCGGGGGACACCGGGGAGCTGTTTTTT. Protein: CASSPREAGDTGELFF. The chain has TRBV18 and TRBJ2-2; 7 nucleotides line up with TRBD2. CDR1 and CDR2 from the germline V gene are KGHSH and LQKENI. The junction had 5 bases not matched to a gene; V was cut back by 1 base and J by 3 bases. The CDR3 has 16 amino acids.

The count of this clone is one. J is TRBJ1-3 and V is TRBV11-3; D not certain. The CDR3 runs to 15 residues. Deletions cut 2 bases from V and 0 bases from J, with 8 bases between. Germline CDR1 is SGHNT and CDR2 is YENEEA. CDR3 coding DNA: TGTGCCAGCAGCTTATTAGGGAGCTCTGGAAACACCATATATTTT. Its translation is CASSLLGSSGNTIYF.

The chain has TRBV7-9 and TRBJ1-1, with D possibly TRBD1 on 5 matching bases. CDR3 length: 15 residues. V lost 5 bases, J lost 4 bases, and 17 bases lay in between. Germline CDR1 is SEHNR and CDR2 is FQNEAQ (reference sequence). The CDR3 DNA is TGTGCCAGCAGCAAGCGGGACGGGGACGGCACTGAAGCTTTCTTT. Its translation: CASSKRDGDGTEAFF.

Regarding this clone: Since a much larger clone is just one base distant, this may be a read error. The chain links TRBV11-2 to TRBJ2-7; 9 nucleotides agree with TRBD1. The length of the CDR3 is 14 residues. Germline CDR1 reads SGHAT; CDR2 reads FQNNGV. With 1 base clipped from V and 2 bases from J, the junction kept 0 bases outside the gene matches. The CDR3 DNA reads TGTGCCAGCAGCTTAGGGACAGGGGCCTACGAGCAGTACTTC. Amino acids: CASSLGTGAYEQYF.

The chain combines TRBV7-8 with TRBJ1-2; no clear D. In germline, CDR1 is SGHVS, CDR2 FQNEAQ. Trimming removed 5 bases at V and 2 bases at J, with 15 bases between. This CDR3 contains 15 residues. CDR3 coding DNA: TGTGCCAGCAGCCCGACGAGGAAGCTGAACTATGGCTACACCTTC. Encoded protein: CASSPTRKLNYGYTF.

The chain recombines TRBV30 with TRBJ2-7; 8 nucleotides match TRBD1. V was clipped by 5 bases and J by 5 bases; unmatched bases: 5. The CDR3 covers 12 residues. Germline CDR1 reads GTSNPN; CDR2 reads SVGIG (reference sequence). The CDR3 spells CAWGQGPDEQYF. CDR3 sequence (DNA): TGTGCCTGGGGACAGGGTCCGGACGAGCAGTACTTC.

The chain combines TRBV28 with TRBJ2-3; D is perhaps TRBD2 (6 bases). The V and J ends lost 7 bases and 4 bases respectively, with 15 bases between them. CDR1 and CDR2 from the germline V gene are MDHEN and SYDVKM. The CDR3 spans 14 residues. CDR3 amino acids: CASNPGGPPDTQYF. The CDR3 nucleotides read TGTGCCAGCAATCCCGGGGGTCCCCCAGATACGCAGTATTTT.

V gene TRBV4-1 combines with J gene TRBJ1-1; D perhaps matches TRBD1 (5 bases). CDR1 and CDR2 from the germline V gene are MGHRA and YSYEKL. The CDR3 is made up of 15 amino acids. Trimming left V 4 bases short and J 4 bases short, with 16 bases between. CDR3 DNA sequence: TGCGCCAGCAGCCTATGGGGGGAGGGTGGCACTGAAGCTTTCTTT. Amino acids: CASSLWGEGGTEAFF.

The sample holds a few counts of this clone. The chain has TRBV25-1 and TRBJ1-1; 10 nucleotides align to TRBD1. Germline values: CDR1 MGHDK, CDR2 SYGVNS. The V and J ends lost 2 bases and 3 bases, in that order; junction bases with no gene match: 6. The CDR3 runs 16 residues. CDR3 sequence reads: CASSELDRGQDTEAFF. In DNA form, the CDR3 reads TGTGCCAGCAGTGAACTCGACAGGGGGCAGGACACTGAAGCTTTCTTT.

The chain employs TRBV9 and TRBJ2-2, with 10 bases matching TRBD2. CDR1 SGDLS and CDR2 YYNGEE come from the germline V gene. V lost 10 bases, J lost 5 bases, and 11 bases stayed unmatched. The CDR3 runs to 15 residues. This CDR3 is CASKLAGVGTGELFF. CDR3 DNA sequence: TGTGCCTCCAAGCTAGCGGGAGTGGGAACCGGGGAGCTGTTTTTT.

The rearrangement uses TRBV7-9 and TRBJ2-7; TRBD1 is a possible D gene (6 bases). The CDR3 is 13 amino acids. Per germline, CDR1 SEHNR and CDR2 FQNEAQ (reference sequence). With 5 bases removed from V and 1 base from J, the gap between germline ends came to 9 bases. For the CDR3, the DNA is TGTGCCAGCAGCCCAGGGGTTTCCTACGAGCAGTACTTC. Protein product: CASSPGVSYEQYF.

The chain combines TRBV4-1 with TRBJ2-3; 8 nucleotides align to TRBD1. Per germline, CDR1 MGHRA and CDR2 YSYEKL. The CDR3 sequence is 15 residues long. Trimming took 6 bases from V and 3 from J; bases not matched to a gene: 8. In nucleotides, the CDR3 is TGCGCCAGCAGACGACGACAGGGGCAAACAGATACGCAGTATTTT. It yields the protein CASRRRQGQTDTQYF.

The genes are TRBV7-2 and TRBJ2-1; 10 bases are a match to TRBD2. V lost 5 bases to trimming and J lost 3 bases; unmatched junction nucleotides: 7. This CDR3 spans 16 amino acids. Germline loops: CDR1 SGHTA, CDR2 FQGNSA. The CDR3 nucleotides read TGTGCCAGCAGCCCCCGGACTAGCGGAGGCTACAATGAGCAGTTCTTC. Encoded protein: CASSPRTSGGYNEQFF.

Turning to this clone: An end of the junction does not agree with germline; a read error may underlie this. The V gene is TRBV7-7, the J gene TRBJ2-7; 11 nucleotides agree with TRBD1. The CDR3 has 15 amino acids. CDR1 is SSHAT and CDR2 is FNYEAQ in the germline V gene (reference sequence). The CDR3 nucleotides are TGTGCTAGCAGCTTTGGGACAGGGGGGACCTACGAGCAGTACTTC. Encoded protein: CASSFGTGGTYEQYF.